This T cell receptor beta chain was sequenced for a study of shared clonotypes between healthy human individuals. Study results and caveats: Naive subsets, compared against memory subsets, generally had larger estimated richness values.

Naive CD4+ cells were CD45RA-selected; the remaining cells were memory. This clone was counted a few times. The antigen is unknown. The repertoire was sequenced with immunoSEQ multiplex PCR; TCRdb's copy has only in-frame clones and lacks some. The sample records roughly 650,000 clones, 95% to 98% being singletons. This TCR came from a woman aged 25 to 39 in good health. Specimen: naive CD4+ T cells sorted from blood. Subset specified: CD45RA+ positively selected.

The CDR3, as DNA: TGTGCCAGCAGTGAAGCGGGGACCCAGCATTTT. It codes for CASSEAGTQHF. J is TRBJ1-5 and V is TRBV2, with unresolved D. Trimming removed 0 bases at V and 11 bases at J, with 5 bases between. The CDR3 length is 11 residues. Germline V gene sequence: CDR1 SNHLY, CDR2 FYNNEI.